Listed below are T cell receptor beta chains from one sample, sequenced in a study of blood T cells in healthy people across ages. One entry per CDR3 protein results from TCRdb running MiXCR on the 5' RACE reads. The table has about 730,000 distinct CDR3 sequences, approximately 43% seen once; the top ten hold 20% to 25%. The specimen sequenced was blood. The origin of the receptors is a woman aged 55-70 years in good health. Both conserved end residues are part of each CDR3. The order of the fields is V gene, clone size, J gene, D gene, CDR3 DNA, CDR3 protein. D genes are given only for firm matches. Rows may omit the clone size; those that give it use once, few, many or a size class.

V gene: TRBV7-9; clone size: -; J gene: TRBJ1-5; D gene: TRBD1; CDR3 DNA: TGTGCCAGCAGCCCCGGGACAGGGAAAAATCAGCCCCAGCATTTT; CDR3 protein: CASSPGTGKNQPQHF
V gene: TRBV28; clone size: -; J gene: TRBJ1-2; D gene: -; CDR3 DNA: TGTGCCAGCACGAACAACTATGGCTACACCTTC; CDR3 protein: CASTNNYGYTF
V gene: TRBV12-3/TRBV12-4; clone size: many; J gene: TRBJ2-3; D gene: -; CDR3 DNA: TGTGCCAGCAGTTGGACTAGCACAGATACGCAGTATTTT; CDR3 protein: CASSWTSTDTQYF
V gene: TRBV18; clone size: few; J gene: TRBJ2-1; D gene: TRBD1; CDR3 DNA: TGTGCCAGCTCACCACCCCGGGACAGTCAGAACAATGAGCAGTTCTTC; CDR3 protein: CASSPPRDSQNNEQFF
V gene: TRBV12-3/TRBV12-4; clone size: few; J gene: TRBJ1-2; D gene: -; CDR3 DNA: TGTGCCAGCAGTACGCGAAGAGGTCTTAACTATGGCTACACCTTC; CDR3 protein: CASSTRRGLNYGYTF
V gene: TRBV7-2; clone size: many; J gene: TRBJ2-7; D gene: -; CDR3 DNA: TGTGCCAGCAGCTCCGGTAGCCACCTGGAGCAGTACTTC; CDR3 protein: CASSSGSHLEQYF
V gene: TRBV28; clone size: -; J gene: TRBJ1-1; D gene: TRBD1; CDR3 DNA: TGTGCCAGCAGTTTGTGGACAGGGCGAGGCACTGAAGCTTTCTTT; CDR3 protein: CASSLWTGRGTEAFF
V gene: TRBV7-2; clone size: -; J gene: TRBJ2-1; D gene: TRBD2; CDR3 DNA: TGTGCCAGCAGCTTAGCGGGACTAGCGGGATTCAATGAGCAGTTCTTC; CDR3 protein: CASSLAGLAGFNEQFF
V gene: TRBV29-1; clone size: -; J gene: TRBJ2-7; D gene: -; CDR3 DNA: TGCAGCGTTGTAGGGGGACACGAGCAGTACTTC; CDR3 protein: CSVVGGHEQYF
V gene: TRBV6-5; clone size: -; J gene: TRBJ2-3; D gene: -; CDR3 DNA: TGTGCCAGCAGTGTTCTAGGGGCAGATACGCAGTATTTT; CDR3 protein: CASSVLGADTQYF
V gene: TRBV29-1; clone size: -; J gene: TRBJ2-7; D gene: -; CDR3 DNA: TGCAGCGTTGAAGGGGACTCCTACTCCTACAATGAGCAGTACTTC; CDR3 protein: CSVEGDSYSYNEQYF
V gene: TRBV7-3; clone size: -; J gene: TRBJ2-3; D gene: -; CDR3 DNA: TGTGCCAGCAGCTTAACGCTGGGGAGCACAGATACGCAGTATTTT; CDR3 protein: CASSLTLGSTDTQYF
V gene: TRBV5-5; clone size: -; J gene: TRBJ2-2; D gene: -; CDR3 DNA: TGTGCCAGCAGCTCGGGCTCCAACACCGGGGAGCTGTTTTTT; CDR3 protein: CASSSGSNTGELFF
V gene: TRBV9; clone size: -; J gene: TRBJ2-3; D gene: TRBD2; CDR3 DNA: TGTGCCAGCAGTGGGGGACTAGCGGGATGGGTAGATACGCAGTATTTT; CDR3 protein: CASSGGLAGWVDTQYF
V gene: TRBV20-1; clone size: -; J gene: TRBJ2-7; D gene: TRBD1; CDR3 DNA: TGCAGTGCTGCCGGGACAGGGGGCAAGAAGCAGTACTTC; CDR3 protein: CSAAGTGGKKQYF
V gene: TRBV19; clone size: -; J gene: TRBJ2-3; D gene: -; CDR3 DNA: TGTGCCAGTAGTATCGGGGGAACTAGCACAGATACGCAGTATTTT; CDR3 protein: CASSIGGTSTDTQYF